The rows below give T cell receptor beta chains drawn from one sample of a study of blood T cell repertoires in COVID-19. TCRdb's copy holds only in-frame clones and misses some; the assay was immunoSEQ multiplex PCR. The profile shows more than 250,000 clones, 88% of them singletons. The sequenced material came from peripheral blood. These receptors were collected from a human donor in a cohort sampled during active COVID-19. Both conserved end residues are part of each CDR3. Each record gives: V gene, CDR3 protein.

>TRBV7-6
CASSTKGGGTEAFF
>TRBV10-3
CAISERAGITEAFF
>TRBV7-5
CVRSLRREVRYEQYF
>TRBV7-2
CASSLAIGQGPYEQYF
>TRBV28
CASTGTSGQETQYF
>TRBV5-1
CASSLGGTGGTEAFF
>TRBV6-5
CASSYGGAGAYEQYF
>TRBV6-2/TRBV6-3
CASSYGTAYTLSGANVLTF
>TRBV11-3
CASSLGGRMTGELFF
>TRBV2
CASSSVNEKLFF
>TRBV28
CAGGLAGRAGEQYF
>TRBV6-5
CATNRGYEQYF
>TRBV28
CAVAAGATNEKLFF
>TRBV4-3
CASSREIVYEQYF
>TRBV4-3
CASSQVSGEQFF
>TRBV28
CASSFGQPQHF
>TRBV19
CASSTLRGRRETQYF
>TRBV27
CASSRDFASSYNSPLHF
>TRBV7-2
CASSLAVLRDRGPEQYF
>TRBV7-3
CASSLTFERAAYTQYF
>TRBV25-1
CASSEGDRGGRDGYTF
>TRBV7-2
CASSTGQGGGGELFF
>TRBV4-1
CASSQDTPRVSYGYTF
>TRBV10-3
CASSRDYEQYF
>TRBV28
CASSLDRGSGANVLTF
>TRBV9
CASSVATRRQGSYEQYF
>TRBV28
CASSFEREIETQYF
>TRBV19
CASSIASTSGRYEQYF
>TRBV5-4
CASSSRLLVYGYTF
>TRBV5-1
CASSSNQNYGYTF